The 20 T cell receptor beta chains listed next were all sequenced from one sample in a study of T cell responses to AZD1222 COVID-19 vaccine. TCRdb's copy holds only in-frame clones and misses some; the assay was immunoSEQ multiplex PCR. This table has under 110,000 clones, about nine tenths appearing once. Sequencing was performed on peripheral blood, taken on day 0 of AZD1222 vaccination. The receptors here all came from an adult in good health.

The chain links TRBV5-1 to TRBJ2-1, with 9 bases identical to TRBD2. The CDR3 spans 14 residues. Trimming at V came to 7 bases and at J to 4 bases, leaving 6 bases not matched to a gene. Per germline, CDR1 SGHRS and CDR2 YFSETQ. The CDR3 nucleotides read TGCGCCAGCCAATATAGCGGGGGTTACAATGAGCAGTTCTTC. Its translation: CASQYSGGYNEQFF. Combining the CDR3 with reference TRBV5-1 and TRBJ2-1 gives the whole variable domain KAGVTQTPRYLIKTRGQQVTLSCSPISGHRSVSWYQQTPGQGLQFLFEYFSETQRNKGNFPGRFSGRQFSNSRSEMNVSTLELGDSALYLCASQYSGGYNEQFFGPGTRLTVL.

J is TRBJ1-2 and V is TRBV6-5; the D gene is possibly TRBD1 (6 bases). The CDR3 contains 14 residues. V lost 6 bases, J lost 4 bases, and 15 bases lay in between. Germline V gene sequence: CDR1 MNHEY, CDR2 SVGAGI. CDR3 in DNA: TGTGCCAGCAGGGGACACAAGGGATTCTATGGCTACACCTTC. Residues: CASRGHKGFYGYTF.

The J gene is TRBJ1-1, the V gene TRBV5-6; tentative D call: TRBD1 (5 bases). This CDR3 region has 12 residues. Between the trimmed V and J ends, which lost 4 bases and 6 bases, there was a span of 10 bases. Per germline, CDR1 SGHDT and CDR2 YYEEEE. In DNA form, the CDR3 reads TGTGCCAGCAGCCCTCAGGGCTCTGAAGCTTTCTTT. Translated: CASSPQGSEAFF.

This clone was seen a few times. The genes are TRBV2 and TRBJ2-5, with 13 bases identical to TRBD2. The ends lost 11 bases at V and 0 bases at J; junction bases unmatched: 9. Per the germline V gene, CDR1 is SNHLY and CDR2 is FYNNEI. The CDR3 covers 16 residues. CDR3 coding DNA: TGTGCCTCGGAAGGACTAGCGGGAGTGTACCAAGAGACCCAGTACTTC. It is translated as CASEGLAGVYQETQYF.

J is TRBJ1-1 and V is TRBV5-1; 12 nucleotides agree with TRBD1. Germline values: CDR1 SGHRS, CDR2 YFSETQ. The CDR3 runs to 15 residues. With 6 bases clipped from V and 4 bases from J, the junction kept 7 bases outside the gene matches. CDR3 nucleotide sequence: TGCGCCAGCACTGACCGGGACAGGGGGCCCACTGAAGCTTTCTTT. It encodes CASTDRDRGPTEAFF.

This clone was counted a few times. The chain combines TRBV14 with TRBJ1-2; D remains unclear. The germline gives CDR1 SGHDN, CDR2 FVKESK. The V gene lost 0 bases and the J gene lost 8 bases, with 10 bases spanning the gap. The CDR3 length is 13 residues. CDR3 nucleotides: TGTGCCAGCAGCCAAGATCTTTTAGGAGGCTACACCTTC. It translates to CASSQDLLGGYTF.

This chain uses TRBV6-5 with TRBJ1-2, with TRBD1 as a possible D gene (5 bases). The germline gives CDR1 MNHEY, CDR2 SVGAGI. V lost 6 bases and J 0 bases, leaving 14 bases between the germline ends. The CDR3 has 15 amino acids. Here the CDR3 DNA reads TGTGCCAGCAGGGATAGACAGTCTCCTAACTATGGCTACACCTTC. This sequence encodes CASRDRQSPNYGYTF.

The chain carries TRBV28 and TRBJ1-5, with D maybe TRBD1 (5 bases). There are 15 residues in the CDR3. Trimming stripped 5 bases from V and 2 bases from J, with 13 bases between. Germline V gene sequence: CDR1 MDHEN, CDR2 SYDVKM. CDR3 coding DNA: TGTGCCAGCAGTCGCCCGGGGCGGGGCAATCAGCCCCAGCATTTT. It yields the protein CASSRPGRGNQPQHF.

J is TRBJ1-1 and V is TRBV6-1; D is unresolved. V lost 2 bases and J 4 bases, leaving 14 bases between the germline ends. This CDR3 has 15 residues. Germline V lookup: CDR1 MNHNS, CDR2 SASEGT. The CDR3, as DNA: TGTGCCAGCAGTGAACGGGAAGTTTGGGGCACTGAAGCTTTCTTT. Residues: CASSEREVWGTEAFF.

The chain links TRBV5-4 to TRBJ2-3; D is uncertain. CDR1 and CDR2 (germline): SGHNT, YYREEE (reference sequence). This CDR3 is built from 12 residues. The ends were cut back, 1 base at V and 3 bases at J, with 3 bases in the middle. As DNA, the CDR3 is TGTGCCAGCAGCTTGTCGACAGATACGCAGTATTTT. It specifies CASSLSTDTQYF.

This clone was recorded only once. This chain links TRBV28 with TRBJ1-2, with D unclear. This CDR3 contains 14 residues. Per the germline V gene, CDR1 is MDHEN and CDR2 is SYDVKM. Trimming took 5 bases from V and 2 from J, leaving 12 bases between them. CDR3: CASSPEGGNYGYTF. The CDR3 DNA follows: TGTGCCAGCAGTCCTGAGGGCGGGAACTATGGCTACACCTTC.

In its sample, this clone is medium-sized (0.01 to 0.1%). This chain connects TRBV11-2 to TRBJ2-7; possibly TRBD1 for D (6 bases). Per the germline V gene, CDR1 is SGHAT and CDR2 is FQNNGV. This CDR3 has 13 amino acids. V was shortened by 6 bases and J by 5 bases, with 14 bases between the two germline ends. CDR3 in amino acids: CASRGTGPHEQYF. CDR3 DNA: TGTGCCAGCAGGGGTACAGGGCCCCACGAGCAGTACTTC. The full variable domain, in which reference TRBV11-2 and TRBJ2-7 provide the parts outside the CDR3, is EAGVAQSPRYKIIEKRQSVAFWCNPISGHATLYWYQQILGQGPKLLIQFQNNGVVDDSQLPKDRFSAERLKGVDSTLKIQPAKLEDSAVYLCASRGTGPHEQYFGPGTRLTVT.

This chain uses TRBV14 with TRBJ1-6; no definite D call. Deletions cut 3 bases from V and 4 bases from J, with 7 bases between. The CDR3 has 14 amino acids. From germline, CDR1 is SGHDN and CDR2 FVKESK. CDR3 residues: CASSHGEYNSPLHF. The CDR3 DNA is TGTGCCAGCAGCCATGGAGAGTATAATTCACCCCTCCACTTT.

This chain connects TRBV6-5 to TRBJ1-4, with D possibly matching TRBD1 (5 bases). There are 14 residues in the CDR3. CDR1 is MNHEY, CDR2 SVGAGI, per germline. Deletions cut 6 bases from V and 8 bases from J, with 16 bases between. In DNA form, the CDR3 reads TGTGCCAGCAGCTACCCAGGGATAAACGAAAAACTGTTTTTT. This gives the protein CASSYPGINEKLFF.

The chain combines TRBV19 with TRBJ2-1; D gene ambiguous. Trimming pared 6 bases from V and 1 base from J, leaving 13 bases between. The CDR3 has 15 amino acids. CDR1 is LNHDA, CDR2 SQIVND, per germline (reference sequence). The CDR3 here is CASSNLPPSYNEQFF. The CDR3 DNA reads TGTGCCAGTAGCAATCTACCCCCATCCTACAATGAGCAGTTCTTC.

The chain has TRBV27 and TRBJ1-5, with a possible D match to TRBD1 (5 bases). The CDR3 loop spans 14 amino acids. Germline CDR1 and CDR2: MNHEY and SMNVEV (reference sequence). Trimming left V 6 bases short and J 2 bases short, with 11 bases between. The CDR3 nucleotides are TGTGCCAGCAGAAGAGGAGGGGGCAATCAGCCCCAGCATTTT. Its translation: CASRRGGGNQPQHF.

The chain carries TRBV27 and TRBJ2-7, with TRBD2 matching over 8 bases. This CDR3 has 15 amino acids. V dropped 2 bases and J dropped 5; count of bases not matched to a gene: 8. Germline-derived CDR1 and CDR2 are MNHEY and SMNVEV (reference sequence). CDR3 loop: CASSLTRGGIHEQYF. The CDR3 bases are TGTGCCAGCAGTTTAACTCGGGGGGGGATCCACGAGCAGTACTTC.

This clone has only one observation. The genes are TRBV6-5 and TRBJ1-2; 9 nucleotides line up with TRBD1. The CDR3 is made up of 14 amino acids. Germline lookup yields CDR1 MNHEY and CDR2 SVGAGI. Losses at the gene ends were 6 bases for V and 7 bases for J; bases not matched to a gene: 9. This CDR3 is CASSATGGGLGYTF. Here the CDR3 DNA reads TGTGCCAGCAGCGCTACAGGGGGCGGGCTTGGCTACACCTTC.

The rearrangement joins TRBV7-2 to TRBJ2-5; 8 nucleotides align to TRBD2. Germline V gene data show CDR1 as SGHTA and CDR2 as FQGNSA. This CDR3 is 14 amino acids long. V was clipped by 5 bases and J by 0 bases; unmatched bases: 2. CDR3 amino acids: CASSPGGDQETQYF. The CDR3 DNA sequence: TGTGCCAGCAGCCCCGGGGGGGACCAAGAGACCCAGTACTTC.

The CDR3 region has the DNA TGTGCCAGCAGCTCCCCAGTGCCTCACTACAATCAGCCCCAGCATTTT. It encodes CASSSPVPHYNQPQHF. The chain combines TRBV27 with TRBJ1-5, with D unresolved. Trimming removed 6 bases from V and 3 bases from J, with 18 bases in between. CDR1 is MNHEY, CDR2 SMNVEV, per germline (reference sequence). This CDR3 is built from 16 residues.